A single sample gave rise to the 18 T cell receptor beta chains below, sequenced in a study of OX40 agonist ivuxolimab in advanced cancers. The assay was immunoSEQ multiplex PCR, and TCRdb's table has in-frame clones only and misses some. Of approximately 54,000 clones listed, about 91% were seen once; the top ten hold around 9.3%. Specimen: CD4+ or CD8+ T cells sorted from blood, collected in a trial of the OX40 agonist ivuxolimab. The receptors were sampled from an adult with an advanced solid tumor such as melanoma, head and neck, liver or kidney cancer.

The rearrangement links TRBV6-5 to TRBJ1-2; possibly TRBD1 for D (5 bases). Germline CDR1 is MNHEY and CDR2 is SVGAGI. The CDR3 spans 15 residues. The V end was cut by 0 bases, the J end by 8 bases, with 16 bases between. The CDR3 bases are TGTGCCAGCAGTTACTCTGATAGCGGGGGTCGCGGCTACACCTTC. Translation gives CASSYSDSGGRGYTF.

The V call is TRBV19, the J call TRBJ2-7; 7 nucleotides align to TRBD1. The CDR3 length is 16 residues. J lost 0 bases, V lost 0 bases, and 5 bases had no gene match. The germline CDR1 and CDR2 sequences are LNHDA and SQIVND (reference sequence). CDR3 coding DNA: TGTGCCAGTAGTATAGATGAAGGGACAGACTCCTACGAGCAGTACTTC. Its translation is CASSIDEGTDSYEQYF.

The J gene is TRBJ1-5, the V gene TRBV4-1; D is unclear. This CDR3 comprises 16 residues. Per the germline V gene, CDR1 is MGHRA and CDR2 is YSYEKL. V lost 0 bases to trimming and J lost 0 bases, with 9 bases between them. CDR3 sequence reads: CASSQDYLNSNQPQHF. The CDR3 nucleotides are TGCGCCAGCAGCCAAGACTACCTTAATAGCAATCAGCCCCAGCATTTT.

Turning to this clone: An end of the junction differs from the germline gene, which may be a read error. The rearrangement uses TRBV6-1 and TRBJ1-3; D gene ambiguous. CDR3 size: 14 residues. CDR1 and CDR2 (germline): MNHNS, SASEGT. CDR3 loop: CARSPLGSGNTIYF. The CDR3 nucleotides read TGTGCCCGCAGTCCTTTGGGCTCTGGAAACACCATATATTTT.

This clone was recorded a few times. The chain is built from TRBV5-4 and TRBJ2-3, with 12 bases matching TRBD2. V was pared by 3 bases and J by 4 bases, with 9 bases of the junction left unmatched. CDR3 length equals 17 residues. Germline lookup yields CDR1 SGHNT and CDR2 YYREEE (reference sequence). The CDR3 coding sequence is TGTGCCAGCAGCTACGGACTAGCGGGGCGGATGGCAGATACGCAGTATTTT. It is translated as CASSYGLAGRMADTQYF.

The chain recombines TRBV28 with TRBJ1-1; D call uncertain. Per germline, CDR1 MDHEN and CDR2 SYDVKM. V was trimmed by 1 base and J by 1 base, leaving 7 bases between them. The CDR3 is made up of 14 amino acids. The CDR3 reads CASSLFNGNTEAFF. The CDR3, as DNA: TGTGCCAGCAGTTTATTTAACGGGAACACTGAAGCTTTCTTT.

This rearrangement joins TRBV18 to TRBJ1-1, with TRBD1 as a possible D gene (5 bases). Germline loops: CDR1 KGHSH, CDR2 LQKENI. This CDR3 comprises 16 residues. V was trimmed by 4 bases and J by 0 bases, leaving 15 bases between them. The DNA of the CDR3 is TGTGCCAGCTCACAACAGGACCCCGTCATGAACACTGAAGCTTTCTTT. The encoded protein is CASSQQDPVMNTEAFF. Variable domain in full (rest from reference TRBV18 and TRBJ1-1): NAGVMQNPRHLVRRRGQEARLRCSPMKGHSHVYWYRQLPEEGLKFMVYLQKENIIDESGMPKERFSAEFPKEGPSILRIQQVVRGDSAAYFCASSQQDPVMNTEAFFGQGTRLTVV.

The chain couples TRBV4-1 to TRBJ1-2; perhaps TRBD1 as D (5 bases). This CDR3 is built from 17 residues. CDR1 and CDR2 (germline): MGHRA, YSYEKL. V shed 0 bases and J shed 7 bases, with 21 bases lying between them. The CDR3 loop reads CASSQDREGRVISGYTF. CDR3 bases: TGCGCCAGCAGCCAAGATAGAGAGGGACGGGTAATAAGTGGCTACACCTTC.

This chain connects TRBV10-3 to TRBJ2-7; 10 positions agree with TRBD1. The CDR3 has 14 amino acids. Germline loops: CDR1 ENHRY, CDR2 SYGVKD. V was pared by 4 bases and J by 4 bases, with 4 bases of the junction left unmatched. The CDR3 protein is CAISVGQGGYEQYF. The CDR3 nucleotides are TGTGCCATCAGTGTAGGACAGGGGGGATACGAGCAGTACTTC.

This clone has just a few counts. The CDR3 DNA reads TGTGCCAGCAGCTTCTGGGGACAGGGGATGTGTGGCTACACCTTC. Its protein is CASSFWGQGMCGYTF. The J gene is TRBJ1-2, the V gene TRBV11-3; 10 bases map to TRBD1. With 3 bases clipped from V and 7 bases from J, the junction kept 8 bases outside the gene matches. This CDR3 is 15 amino acids long. Germline CDR1 and CDR2: SGHNT and YENEEA.

The rearrangement joins TRBV5-4 to TRBJ2-5; 7 nucleotides match TRBD1. Per the germline V gene, CDR1 is SGHNT and CDR2 is YYREEE (reference sequence). V was clipped by 0 bases and J by 4 bases; unmatched bases: 3. This CDR3 contains 14 residues. In DNA, the CDR3 is TGTGCCAGCAGCTTGGTAGGGGGCACAGAGACCCAGTACTTC. The encoded protein is CASSLVGGTETQYF. Full variable domain (outside the CDR3, taken from reference TRBV5-4 and TRBJ2-5): ETGVTQSPTHLIKTRGQQVTLRCSSQSGHNTVSWYQQALGQGPQFIFQYYREEENGRGNFPPRFSGLQFPNYSSELNVNALELDDSALYLCASSLVGGTETQYFGPGTRLLVL.

J is TRBJ2-1 and V is TRBV29-1; no reliable D call. Per germline, CDR1 SQVTM and CDR2 ANQGSEA. V was pared by 5 bases and J by 5 bases, with 7 bases between. The CDR3 runs 11 residues. The CDR3 protein is CSVLVNNEQFF. The CDR3 region has the DNA TGCAGCGTTCTAGTCAACAATGAGCAGTTCTTC.

The rearrangement links TRBV6-5 to TRBJ1-1, with D maybe TRBD1 (5 bases). This CDR3 comprises 13 residues. Per the germline V gene, CDR1 is MNHEY and CDR2 is SVGAGI. V gave up 5 bases and J gave up 6 bases, with 13 bases separating them. CDR3 sequence: CASSTQGAPEAFF. The CDR3 DNA reads as TGTGCCAGCAGTACACAAGGGGCCCCTGAAGCTTTCTTT.

This chain connects TRBV9 to TRBJ2-3; TRBD2 aligns across 13 bases. There are 17 residues in the CDR3. The ends lost 4 bases at V and 2 bases at J; junction bases unmatched: 7. Germline-derived CDR1 and CDR2 are SGDLS and YYNGEE. The CDR3 bases are TGTGCCAGCAGCACCCGACTAGCGGGGGGCCACACAGATACGCAGTATTTT. Encoded protein: CASSTRLAGGHTDTQYF.

V and J are TRBV6-1 and TRBJ1-1, with TRBD1 matching 10 bases. In germline, CDR1 is MNHNS, CDR2 SASEGT. This CDR3 has 16 amino acids. With V trimmed by 2 bases and J by 6 bases, 9 bases remained unmatched. CDR3 nucleotides: TGTGCCAGCAGTGAATGGGAAGACAGGGGGCTTTCTGAAGCTTTCTTT. Translation gives CASSEWEDRGLSEAFF.

The V and J genes are TRBV9 and TRBJ2-1; weak D call: TRBD2 (5 bases). V lost 0 bases and J 4 bases, leaving 11 bases between the germline ends. The length of the CDR3 is 15 residues. The V gene's germline CDR1 is SGDLS and CDR2 YYNGEE. Here the CDR3 DNA reads TGTGCCAGCAGCGTAGATTCAGCGGCGTACAATGAGCAGTTCTTC. The encoded protein is CASSVDSAAYNEQFF.

The CDR3 here is CASRWQGSGADTQYF. CDR3 coding DNA: TGTGCCAGCAGGTGGCAGGGGAGTGGAGCAGATACGCAGTATTTT. The gene calls are TRBV27 and TRBJ2-3; tentatively, D is TRBD1 (6 bases). CDR1 and CDR2 from the germline V gene are MNHEY and SMNVEV (reference sequence). Trimming removed 6 bases from V and 4 bases from J, with 17 bases in between. The length of the CDR3 is 15 residues.

This clone was observed a few times. The V gene is TRBV19, the J gene TRBJ2-7, with unresolved D. This CDR3 has 14 residues. Trimming left V 4 bases short and J 5 bases short, with 15 bases between. Germline V CDR1 and CDR2: LNHDA, SQIVND (reference sequence). The DNA for the CDR3 is TGTGCCAGTAGTACCTACTACACGTCCCACGAGCAGTACTTC. It translates to CASSTYYTSHEQYF.